This T cell receptor (beta chain) is from a study of shared clonotypes between healthy human individuals (dated by TCRdb to 2018 to 2020). For the wider study: A couple of women and three men aged 18 to 49 years were included in the cohort. To estimate repertoire size and how much clonotypes are shared between individuals, the study performed deep sequencing of blood TCR repertoires from 4 to 6 healthy adults. To increase sequencing depth and limit assay-specific biases, TCR repertoire library preparation and sequencing were carried out by different laboratories using diverse techniques. Each donor's leukapheresis produced roughly between roughly 0.85 and 10 billion PBMCs. For each donor, three plates each were used for CD4 naive and CD4 memory, two plates were used for CD8 naive, and one plate was used for CD8 memory. The paper as a whole reports these results and caveats: Sampling was limited to blood, and TCR repertoires in tissue likely differ from TCR repertoires in blood. Higher generation probabilities were observed for clonotypes shared by all four sorted-subset donors than for non-shared clonotypes. Based on pairwise subsampling, the degree of clonotype sharing among donors was expected to be affected by sequencing depth. When a few donors were compared, the shared fraction of clonotypes was about 5.4% for naive CD4, about 4% for naive CD8, about 2.5% for memory CD4, and roughly 0.43% for memory CD8. Naive subsets generally had larger estimated clonotype richness than memory subsets did. Because the study included a small number of donors, the genetic and exposure-history diversity represented was limited. Rarefaction of sorted-subset datasets indicated incomplete sequencing despite the large sequencing depth.

Using the deep immunoSEQ assay, TCR CDR3 regions were amplified from genomic DNA by multiplex PCR. Genomic DNA extracted from each cell subset was distributed evenly over all wells of several immunoSEQ 96-well plates, and each plate served as one replicate. Each replicate PCR for sorted subsets received around 200 ng genomic DNA, equal to tens of thousands of T cell genomes. Purified libraries were quantified with a Qubit 3.0 fluorometer, sized on a Bioanalyzer 2100, and re-quantified with the KAPA Library Quantification kit. Every immunoSEQ 96-well plate was sequenced on a separate single-read 150-cycle Illumina NextSeq 550 flow cell. The original methods were these. Because only junctional sequences without quality scores were contained in the immunoSEQ output, filtering matching that applied to full-length reads could not be performed. Sequences were annotated with PyIR, a Python wrapper for IgBLAST v1.9, using IMGT germline references to assign V/J genes and CDR3. Reads with weak V/J assignments (E-value above 1e-6), missing CDR3, stop codons, out-of-frame junctions, or ambiguous translated residues were removed. V3J clonotypes were defined as sequences sharing the same inferred V gene, J gene, and CDR3 amino acid sequence. The percentage overlap between two repertoires was calculated by dividing the number of shared unique clonotypes by the size of the smaller repertoire. Three approaches were used to assess repertoire richness: RTK rarefaction, the Chao1 estimator, and Recon v2.1 estimates of unobserved clonotypes. For all TCRbeta clonotypes obtained by the gDNA method from several donors, generation probabilities were computed with OLGA. Drawn from immuneACCESS, this table holds only the in-frame rearrangements with V and J called that TCRdb kept. Clones are partly lost; checked studies trace under half to an unresolved V gene and leave the rest unexplained. V and J calls and clone size are copied from that table; D and trimming were computed from the DNA. In all, the sample holds under 1 million clones, and around 92% of those were seen once. The ten largest clones add up to 24% of the sample.

CD8 naive samples consisted of CD45RO-negative cells that were positively selected for CCR7, yielding a CD45RA+CCR7+ population without TemRA cells. The donors were healthy, HIV-negative adults who had no recently reported acute infections or vaccinations. Every donor was a Caucasian adult residing in Nashville, Tennessee, USA. Blood was collected by leukapheresis, and PBMCs were isolated by Ficoll-Histopaque density gradient centrifugation and then cryopreserved in liquid nitrogen vapor phase. Analytical flow cytometry was used to check the purity and quantity of every magnetically sorted T cell population. Genomic DNA was isolated from every sorted fraction and measured by UV absorbance on a Nanodrop 2000c. Details on this clone: What antigen it recognizes has not been identified. No per-base quality is available; no much larger clone lies one base away.

Based on the germline V gene, the CDR1 and CDR2 sequences are SNHLY and FYNNEI. The junction shows trimming of 4 bases on V and 2 bases on J, plus 23 bases between the germline ends. From its cysteine to its phenylalanine, the CDR3 spans 18 amino acids. Of the read, only the CDR3 DNA is kept; its 54 bases are in frame from base 1. The specimen was naive CD8+ T cells sorted from blood. The sample's cell subset or site label is to be understood as: CD45RA+CCR7+. The TCR sequence derives from a young man in good health. The chain employs TRBV2 and TRBJ2-5, with the D call perhaps TRBD1 or TRBD2, each one matching 6 bases. The DNA is as follows: TGTGCCAGCAGTGGTGGGTCGCTCTGGGGGGCACGGCAAGAGACCCAGTACTTC. Its product reads: CASSGGSLWGARQETQYF.